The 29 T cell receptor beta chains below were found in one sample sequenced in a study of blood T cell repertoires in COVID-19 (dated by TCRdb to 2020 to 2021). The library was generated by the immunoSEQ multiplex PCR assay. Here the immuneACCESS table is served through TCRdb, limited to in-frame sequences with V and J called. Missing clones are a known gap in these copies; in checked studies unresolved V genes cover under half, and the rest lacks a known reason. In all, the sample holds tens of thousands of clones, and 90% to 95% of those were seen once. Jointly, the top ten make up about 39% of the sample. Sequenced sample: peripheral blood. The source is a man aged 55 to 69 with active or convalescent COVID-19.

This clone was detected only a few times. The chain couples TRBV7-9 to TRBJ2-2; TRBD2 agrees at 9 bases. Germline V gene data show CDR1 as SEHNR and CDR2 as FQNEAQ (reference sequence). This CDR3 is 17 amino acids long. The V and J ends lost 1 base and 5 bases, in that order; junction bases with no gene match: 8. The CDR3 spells CASSLDGGRAQTGELFF. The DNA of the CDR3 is TGTGCCAGCAGCTTAGACGGCGGGAGGGCTCAAACCGGGGAGCTGTTTTTT.

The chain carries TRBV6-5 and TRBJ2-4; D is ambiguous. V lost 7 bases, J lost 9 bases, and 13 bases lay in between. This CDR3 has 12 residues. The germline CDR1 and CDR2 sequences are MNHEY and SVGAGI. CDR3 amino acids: CASTKETGIQYF. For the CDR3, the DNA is TGTGCCAGCACTAAGGAGACGGGCATTCAGTACTTC.

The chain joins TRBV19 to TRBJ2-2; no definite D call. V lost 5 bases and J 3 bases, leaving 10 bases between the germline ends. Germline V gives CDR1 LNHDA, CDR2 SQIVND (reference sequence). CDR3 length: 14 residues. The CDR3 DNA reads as TGTGCCAGTAGTGGCAACAGATACACCGGGGAGCTGTTTTTT. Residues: CASSGNRYTGELFF.

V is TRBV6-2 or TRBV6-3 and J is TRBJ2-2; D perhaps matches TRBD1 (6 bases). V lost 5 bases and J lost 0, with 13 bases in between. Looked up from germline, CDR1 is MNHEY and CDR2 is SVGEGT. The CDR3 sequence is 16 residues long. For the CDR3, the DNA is TGTGCCAGCAGTGACATGGGGGCTGCGAACACCGGGGAGCTGTTTTTT. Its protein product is CASSDMGAANTGELFF.

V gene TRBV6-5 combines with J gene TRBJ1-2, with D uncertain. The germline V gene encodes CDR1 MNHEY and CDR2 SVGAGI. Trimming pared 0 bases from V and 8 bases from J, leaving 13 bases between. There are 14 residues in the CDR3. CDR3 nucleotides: TGTGCCAGCAGTTACTCGAATCGGGCGGGAGGCTACACCTTC. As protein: CASSYSNRAGGYTF.

DNA of the CDR3: TGTGCCAGCAGTGACCGGGACAGGGGCTTAAGCGAGCAGTACTTC. Its protein is CASSDRDRGLSEQYF. The chain combines TRBV27 with TRBJ2-7, with 10 bases aligning to TRBD1. The CDR3 extends over 15 amino acids. V dropped 5 bases and J dropped 6; count of bases not matched to a gene: 10. Germline V gene lookup returns CDR1 MNHEY and CDR2 SMNVEV (reference sequence).

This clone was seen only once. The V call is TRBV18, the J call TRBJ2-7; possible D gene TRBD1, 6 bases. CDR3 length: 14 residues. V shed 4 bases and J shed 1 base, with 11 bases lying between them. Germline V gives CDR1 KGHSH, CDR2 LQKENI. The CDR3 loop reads CASSLAQGSYEQYF. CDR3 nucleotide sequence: TGTGCCAGCTCACTAGCACAGGGTTCCTACGAGCAGTACTTC.

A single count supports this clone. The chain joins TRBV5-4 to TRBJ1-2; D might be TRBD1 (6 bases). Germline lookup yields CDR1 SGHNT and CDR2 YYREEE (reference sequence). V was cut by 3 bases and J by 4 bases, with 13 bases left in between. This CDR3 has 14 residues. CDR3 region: CASSYEGRGYGYTF. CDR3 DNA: TGTGCCAGCAGCTACGAGGGCAGGGGCTATGGCTACACCTTC.

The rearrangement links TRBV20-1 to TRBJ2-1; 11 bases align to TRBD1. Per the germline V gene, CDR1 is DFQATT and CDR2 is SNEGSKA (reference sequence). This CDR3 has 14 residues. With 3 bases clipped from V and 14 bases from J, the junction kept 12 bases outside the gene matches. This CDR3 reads CSASSRDRGDLEFF. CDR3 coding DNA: TGCAGTGCTAGTAGCCGGGACAGGGGGGATTTGGAGTTCTTC.

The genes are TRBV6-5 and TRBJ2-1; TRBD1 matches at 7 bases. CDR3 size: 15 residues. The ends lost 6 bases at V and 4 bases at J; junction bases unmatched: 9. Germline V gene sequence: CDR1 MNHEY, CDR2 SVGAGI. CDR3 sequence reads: CASRVRGPEYNEQFF. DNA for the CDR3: TGTGCCAGCAGGGTGAGGGGGCCCGAGTACAATGAGCAGTTCTTC.

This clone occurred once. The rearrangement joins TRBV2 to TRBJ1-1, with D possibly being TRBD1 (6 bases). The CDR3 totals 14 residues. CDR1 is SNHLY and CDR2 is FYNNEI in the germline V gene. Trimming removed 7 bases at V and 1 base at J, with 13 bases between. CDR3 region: CASTQGRPNTEAFF. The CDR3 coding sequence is TGTGCCAGCACCCAGGGGCGCCCGAACACTGAAGCTTTCTTT.

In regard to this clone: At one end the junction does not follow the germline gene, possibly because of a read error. The CDR3 loop reads CAGSQGQQETQYF. The CDR3, as DNA: TGTGCCGGCAGCCAGGGACAGCAAGAGACCCAGTACTTC. This chain joins TRBV14 and TRBJ2-5; 7 bases match TRBD1. CDR1 and CDR2 (germline): SGHDN, FVKESK. The CDR3 has 13 residues.

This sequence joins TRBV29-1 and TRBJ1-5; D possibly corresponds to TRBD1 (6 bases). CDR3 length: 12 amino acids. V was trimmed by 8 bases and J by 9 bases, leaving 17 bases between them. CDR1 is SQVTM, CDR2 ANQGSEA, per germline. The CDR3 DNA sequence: TGCAGCTTCAGGGGTCGGGCGGGGCCCCAGCATTTT. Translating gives CSFRGRAGPQHF.

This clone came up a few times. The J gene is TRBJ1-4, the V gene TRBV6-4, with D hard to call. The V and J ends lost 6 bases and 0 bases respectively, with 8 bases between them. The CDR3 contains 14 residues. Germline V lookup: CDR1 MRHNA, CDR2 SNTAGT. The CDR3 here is CASSNSATNEKLFF. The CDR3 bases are TGTGCCAGCAGCAACAGTGCAACTAATGAAAAACTGTTTTTT.

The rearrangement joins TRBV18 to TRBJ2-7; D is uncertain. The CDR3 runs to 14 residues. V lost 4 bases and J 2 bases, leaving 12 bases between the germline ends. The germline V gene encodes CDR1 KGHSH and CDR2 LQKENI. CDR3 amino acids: CASSLTRVPYEQYF. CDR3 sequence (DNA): TGTGCCAGCTCACTAACGCGCGTTCCCTACGAGCAGTACTTC.

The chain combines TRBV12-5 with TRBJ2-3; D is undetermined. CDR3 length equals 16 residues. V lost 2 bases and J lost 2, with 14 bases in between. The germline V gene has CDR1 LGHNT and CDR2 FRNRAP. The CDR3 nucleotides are TGTGCTAGTGGTTTGATATGGGCAGCCCCCACAGATACGCAGTATTTT. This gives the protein CASGLIWAAPTDTQYF.

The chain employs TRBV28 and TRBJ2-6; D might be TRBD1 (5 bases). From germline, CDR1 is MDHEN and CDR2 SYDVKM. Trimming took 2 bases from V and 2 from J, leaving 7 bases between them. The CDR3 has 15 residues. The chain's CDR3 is CASSLMGPGANVLTF. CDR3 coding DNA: TGTGCCAGCAGTTTAATGGGGCCTGGGGCCAACGTCCTGACTTTC.

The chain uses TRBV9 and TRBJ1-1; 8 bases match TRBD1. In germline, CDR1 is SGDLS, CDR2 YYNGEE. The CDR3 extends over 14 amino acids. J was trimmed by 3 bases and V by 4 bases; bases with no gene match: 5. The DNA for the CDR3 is TGTGCCAGCAGCAAGACAGGGGCCGACACTGAAGCTTTCTTT. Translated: CASSKTGADTEAFF. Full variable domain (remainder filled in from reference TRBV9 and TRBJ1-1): DSGVTQTPKHLITATGQRVTLRCSPRSGDLSVYWYQQSLDQGLQFLIQYYNGEERAKGNILERFSAQQFPDLHSELNLSSLELGDSALYFCASSKTGADTEAFFGQGTRLTVV.

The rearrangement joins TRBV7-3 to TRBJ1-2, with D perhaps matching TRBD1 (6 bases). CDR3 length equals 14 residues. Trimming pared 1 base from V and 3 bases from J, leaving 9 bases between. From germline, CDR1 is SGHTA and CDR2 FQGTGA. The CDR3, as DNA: TGTGCCAGCAGCTTAAGGGGGGGCGACTATGGCTACACCTTC. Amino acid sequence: CASSLRGGDYGYTF.

This CDR3 reads CASRGDTDHGYTF. CDR3 in DNA: TGTGCCAGCAGGGGCGACACTGACCATGGCTACACCTTC. The V call is TRBV28, the J call TRBJ1-2; unclear D gene. Germline V gene lookup returns CDR1 MDHEN and CDR2 SYDVKM. V lost 6 bases and J lost 6, with 14 bases in between. This CDR3 has 13 amino acids.

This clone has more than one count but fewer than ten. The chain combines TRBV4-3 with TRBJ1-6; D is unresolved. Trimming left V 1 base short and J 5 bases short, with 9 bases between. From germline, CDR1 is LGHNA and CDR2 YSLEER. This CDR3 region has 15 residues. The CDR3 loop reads CASSQGQVNNSPLHF. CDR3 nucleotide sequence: TGCGCCAGCAGCCAAGGGCAAGTGAATAATTCACCCCTCCACTTT.

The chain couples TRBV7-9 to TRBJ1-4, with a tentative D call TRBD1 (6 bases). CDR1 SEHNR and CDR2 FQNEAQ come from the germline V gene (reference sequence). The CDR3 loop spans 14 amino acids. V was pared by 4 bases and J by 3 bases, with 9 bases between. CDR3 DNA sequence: TGTGCCAGCAGCTACCGGACAGCTAATGAAAAACTGTTTTTT. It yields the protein CASSYRTANEKLFF.

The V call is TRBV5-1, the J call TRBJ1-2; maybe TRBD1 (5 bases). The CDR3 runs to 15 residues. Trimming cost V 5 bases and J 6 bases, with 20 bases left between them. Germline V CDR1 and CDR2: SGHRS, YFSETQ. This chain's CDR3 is CASSRNPGLADGYTF. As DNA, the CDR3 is TGCGCCAGCAGTCGTAATCCGGGACTAGCCGATGGCTACACCTTC.

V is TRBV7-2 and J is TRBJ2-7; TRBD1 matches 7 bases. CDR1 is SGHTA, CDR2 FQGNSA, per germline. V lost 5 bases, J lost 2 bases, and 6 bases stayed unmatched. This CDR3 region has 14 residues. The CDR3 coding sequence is TGTGCCAGCAGCACGCGACAGGGCCCCTACGAGCAGTACTTC. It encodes CASSTRQGPYEQYF.

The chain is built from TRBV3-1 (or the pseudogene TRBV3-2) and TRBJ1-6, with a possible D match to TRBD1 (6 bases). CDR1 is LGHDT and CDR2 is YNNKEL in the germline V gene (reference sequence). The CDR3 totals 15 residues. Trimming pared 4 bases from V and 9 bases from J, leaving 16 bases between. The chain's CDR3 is CASSRKTGRGSPLHF. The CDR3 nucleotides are TGTGCCAGCAGCCGAAAGACAGGACGTGGTTCACCCCTCCACTTT.

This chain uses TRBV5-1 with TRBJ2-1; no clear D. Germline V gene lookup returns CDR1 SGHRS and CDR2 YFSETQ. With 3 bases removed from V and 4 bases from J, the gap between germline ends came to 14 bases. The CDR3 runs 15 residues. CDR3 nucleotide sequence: TGCGCCAGCAGCTCCAATCCACAGATTTACAATGAGCAGTTCTTC. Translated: CASSSNPQIYNEQFF.

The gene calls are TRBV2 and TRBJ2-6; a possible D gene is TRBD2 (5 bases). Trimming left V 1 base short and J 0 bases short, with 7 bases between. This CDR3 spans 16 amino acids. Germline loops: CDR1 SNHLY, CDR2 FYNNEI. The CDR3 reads CASSEGRDSGANVLTF. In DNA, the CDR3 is TGTGCCAGCAGTGAAGGACGGGACTCTGGGGCCAACGTCCTGACTTTC.

The CDR3 is CASSLAGLLNSPLHF. The CDR3 nucleotides are TGCGCCAGCAGCTTGGCTGGACTTCTAAATTCACCCCTCCACTTT. The chain has TRBV5-1 and TRBJ1-6; D remains ambiguous. The CDR3 sequence is 15 residues long. V gave up 0 bases and J gave up 7 bases, with 11 bases separating them. Germline V CDR1 and CDR2: SGHRS, YFSETQ.

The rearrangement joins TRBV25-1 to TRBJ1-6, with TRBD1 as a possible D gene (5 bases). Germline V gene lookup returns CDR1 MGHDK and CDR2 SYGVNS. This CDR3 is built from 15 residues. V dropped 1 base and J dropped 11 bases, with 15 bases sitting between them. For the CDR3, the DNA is TGTGCCAGCAGTGAATGGGACTGGGAATTGGCACCCCTCCACTTT. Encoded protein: CASSEWDWELAPLHF.